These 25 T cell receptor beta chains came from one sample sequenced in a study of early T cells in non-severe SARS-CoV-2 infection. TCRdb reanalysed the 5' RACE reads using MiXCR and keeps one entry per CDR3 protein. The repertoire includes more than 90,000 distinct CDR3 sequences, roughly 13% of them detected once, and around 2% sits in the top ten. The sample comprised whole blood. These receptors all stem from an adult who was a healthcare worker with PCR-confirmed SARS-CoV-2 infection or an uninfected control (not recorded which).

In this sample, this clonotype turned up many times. Here the CDR3 reads CASTYNPNKPQHF. CDR3 DNA: TGTGCCAGCACCTACAACCCTAATAAGCCCCAGCATTTT. The chain combines TRBV6-2 or TRBV6-3 with TRBJ1-5; D not resolved. This CDR3 has 13 amino acids. The germline V and J ends were trimmed by 7 bases and 8 bases, with 15 bases remaining between them. Germline loops: CDR1 MNHEY, CDR2 SVGEGT.

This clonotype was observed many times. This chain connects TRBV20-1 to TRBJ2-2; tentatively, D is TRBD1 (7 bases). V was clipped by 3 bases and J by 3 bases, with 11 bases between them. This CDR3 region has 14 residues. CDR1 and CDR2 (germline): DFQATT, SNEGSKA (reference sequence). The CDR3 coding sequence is TGCAGTGCTAGGGAGGGGGCTGACACCGGGGAGCTGTTTTTT. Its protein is CSAREGADTGELFF.

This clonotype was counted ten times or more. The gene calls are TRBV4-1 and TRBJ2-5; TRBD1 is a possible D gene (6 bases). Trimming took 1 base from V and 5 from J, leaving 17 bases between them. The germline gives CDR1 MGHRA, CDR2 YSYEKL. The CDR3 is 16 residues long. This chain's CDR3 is CASSQGIGGLVETQYF. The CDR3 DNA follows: TGCGCCAGCAGCCAAGGAATAGGGGGTCTGGTGGAGACCCAGTACTTC.

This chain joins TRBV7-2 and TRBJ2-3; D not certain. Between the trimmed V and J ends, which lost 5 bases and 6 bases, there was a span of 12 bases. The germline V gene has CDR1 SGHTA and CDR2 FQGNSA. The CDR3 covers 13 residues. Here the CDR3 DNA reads TGTGCCAGCAGCGCAAGTCCCGTGGATACGCAGTATTTT. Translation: CASSASPVDTQYF.

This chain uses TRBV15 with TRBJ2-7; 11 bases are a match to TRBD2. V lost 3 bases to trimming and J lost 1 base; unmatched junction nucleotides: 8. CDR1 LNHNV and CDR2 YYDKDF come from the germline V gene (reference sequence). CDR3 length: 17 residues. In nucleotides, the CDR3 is TGTGCCACCAGCAGTCCGAACTTAGCGGGGGGGTCCTACGAGCAGTACTTC. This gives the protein CATSSPNLAGGSYEQYF.

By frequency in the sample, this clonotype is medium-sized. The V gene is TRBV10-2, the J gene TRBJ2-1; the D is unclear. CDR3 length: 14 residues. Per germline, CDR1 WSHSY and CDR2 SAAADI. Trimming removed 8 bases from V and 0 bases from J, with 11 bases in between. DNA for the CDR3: TGCGCCAGCGGGCAGCAGAGCTCCTACAATGAGCAGTTCTTC. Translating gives CASGQQSSYNEQFF.

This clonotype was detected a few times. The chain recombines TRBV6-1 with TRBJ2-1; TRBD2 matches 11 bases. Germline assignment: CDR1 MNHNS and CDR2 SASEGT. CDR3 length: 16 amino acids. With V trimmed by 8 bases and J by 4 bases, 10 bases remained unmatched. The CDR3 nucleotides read TGTGCCAGCCGATCCCCCGGGACTAGCGGATACAATGAGCAGTTCTTC. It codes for CASRSPGTSGYNEQFF.

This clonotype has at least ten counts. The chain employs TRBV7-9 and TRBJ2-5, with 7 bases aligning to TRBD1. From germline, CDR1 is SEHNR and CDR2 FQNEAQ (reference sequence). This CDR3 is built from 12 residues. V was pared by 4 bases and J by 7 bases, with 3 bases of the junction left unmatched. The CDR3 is CASSWTGGTQYF. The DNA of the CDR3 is TGTGCCAGCAGCTGGACAGGCGGGACCCAGTACTTC.

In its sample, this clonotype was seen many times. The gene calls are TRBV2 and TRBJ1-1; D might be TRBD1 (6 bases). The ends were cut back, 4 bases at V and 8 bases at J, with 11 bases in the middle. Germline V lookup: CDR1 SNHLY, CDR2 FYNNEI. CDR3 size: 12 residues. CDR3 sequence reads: CASSGWTAEAFF. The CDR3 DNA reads TGTGCCAGCAGTGGGTGGACAGCAGAAGCTTTCTTT. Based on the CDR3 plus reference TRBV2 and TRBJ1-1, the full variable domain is EPEVTQTPSHQVTQMGQEVILRCVPISNHLYFYWYRQILGQKVEFLVSFYNNEISEKSEIFDDQFSVERPDGSNFTLKIRSTKLEDSAMYFCASSGWTAEAFFGQGTRLTVV.

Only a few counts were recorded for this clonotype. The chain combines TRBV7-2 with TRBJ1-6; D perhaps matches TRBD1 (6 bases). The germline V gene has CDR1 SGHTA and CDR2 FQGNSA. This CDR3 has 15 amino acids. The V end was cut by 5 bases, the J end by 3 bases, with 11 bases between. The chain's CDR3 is CASSPDRLYNSPLHF. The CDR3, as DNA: TGTGCCAGCAGCCCAGACAGGCTCTATAATTCACCCCTCCACTTT.

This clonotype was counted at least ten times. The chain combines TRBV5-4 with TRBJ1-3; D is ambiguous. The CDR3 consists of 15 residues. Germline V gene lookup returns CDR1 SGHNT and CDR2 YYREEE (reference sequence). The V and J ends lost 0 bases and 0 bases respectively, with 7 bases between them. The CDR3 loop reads CASSLDTFSGNTIYF. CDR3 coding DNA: TGTGCCAGCAGCTTGGATACCTTCTCTGGAAACACCATATATTTT.

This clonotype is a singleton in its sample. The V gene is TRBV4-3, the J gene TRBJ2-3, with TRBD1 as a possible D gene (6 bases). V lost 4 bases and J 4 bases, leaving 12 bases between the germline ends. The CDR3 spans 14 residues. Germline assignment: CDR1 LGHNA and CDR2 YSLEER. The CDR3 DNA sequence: TGCGCCAGCAGCCCCCGGACAGTTGCAGATACGCAGTATTTT. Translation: CASSPRTVADTQYF.

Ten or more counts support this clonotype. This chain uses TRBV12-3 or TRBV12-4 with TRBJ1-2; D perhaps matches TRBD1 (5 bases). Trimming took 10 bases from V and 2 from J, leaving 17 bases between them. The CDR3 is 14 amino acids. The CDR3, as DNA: TGTGCCACCCGATCAGACAGTTTCAACTATGGCTACACCTTC. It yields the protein CATRSDSFNYGYTF.

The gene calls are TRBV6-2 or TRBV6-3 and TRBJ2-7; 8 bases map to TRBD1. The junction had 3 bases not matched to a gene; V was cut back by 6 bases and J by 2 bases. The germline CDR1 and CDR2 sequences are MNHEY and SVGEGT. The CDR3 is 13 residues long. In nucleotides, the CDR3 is TGTGCCAGCAGCTGGACAGGGACCTACGAGCAGTACTTC. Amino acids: CASSWTGTYEQYF.

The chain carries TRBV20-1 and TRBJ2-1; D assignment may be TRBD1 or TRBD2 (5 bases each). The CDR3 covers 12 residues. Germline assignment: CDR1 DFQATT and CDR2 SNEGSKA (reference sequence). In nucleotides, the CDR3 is TGCAGAGGGGACCAGGGCTACAATGAGCAGTTCTTC. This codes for CRGDQGYNEQFF.

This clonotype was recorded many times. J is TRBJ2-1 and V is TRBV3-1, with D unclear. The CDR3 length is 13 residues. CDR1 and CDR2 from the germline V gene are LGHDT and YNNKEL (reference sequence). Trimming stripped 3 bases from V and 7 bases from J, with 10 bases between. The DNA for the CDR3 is TGTGCCAGCAGCCAGTACTCTTTGAATGAGCAGTTCTTC. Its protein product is CASSQYSLNEQFF.

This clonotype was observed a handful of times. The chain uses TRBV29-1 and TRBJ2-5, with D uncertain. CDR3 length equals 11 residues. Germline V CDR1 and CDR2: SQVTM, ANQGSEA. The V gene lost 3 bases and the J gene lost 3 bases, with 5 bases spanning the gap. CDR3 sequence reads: CSVDLEETQYF. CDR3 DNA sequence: TGCAGCGTTGATCTCGAAGAGACCCAGTACTTC.

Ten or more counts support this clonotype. CDR3 coding DNA: TGCGCCAGCAGCTTTGGGGCACCTACCTACAATGAGCAGTTCTTC. This gives the protein CASSFGAPTYNEQFF. The chain couples TRBV5-1 to TRBJ2-1; TRBD1 might be the D (5 bases). Trimming left V 2 bases short and J 2 bases short, with 11 bases between. This CDR3 has 15 amino acids. Germline assignment: CDR1 SGHRS and CDR2 YFSETQ. Based on the CDR3 plus reference TRBV5-1 and TRBJ2-1, the full variable domain is KAGVTQTPRYLIKTRGQQVTLSCSPISGHRSVSWYQQTPGQGLQFLFEYFSETQRNKGNFPGRFSGRQFSNSRSEMNVSTLELGDSALYLCASSFGAPTYNEQFFGPGTRLTVL.

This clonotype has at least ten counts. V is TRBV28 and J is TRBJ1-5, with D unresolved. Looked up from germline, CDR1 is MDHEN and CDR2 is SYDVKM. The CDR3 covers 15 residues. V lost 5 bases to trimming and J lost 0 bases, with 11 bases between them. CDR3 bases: TGTGCCAGCAGTCCAGGATCCGATAGCAATCAGCCCCAGCATTTT. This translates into CASSPGSDSNQPQHF.

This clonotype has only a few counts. CDR3 in amino acids: CASSDGRGNSPLHF. The CDR3 region has the DNA TGTGCCAGCAGTGACGGCAGGGGAAATTCACCCCTCCACTTT. This rearrangement joins TRBV6-4 to TRBJ1-6; TRBD1 is a possible D gene (6 bases). Deletions cut 2 bases from V and 7 bases from J, with 9 bases between. The germline V gene has CDR1 MRHNA and CDR2 SNTAGT. The CDR3 loop spans 14 amino acids.

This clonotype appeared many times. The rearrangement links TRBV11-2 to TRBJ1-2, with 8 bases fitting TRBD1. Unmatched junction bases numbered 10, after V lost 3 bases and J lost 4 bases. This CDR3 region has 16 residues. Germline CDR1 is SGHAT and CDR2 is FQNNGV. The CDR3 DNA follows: TGTGCCAGCAGCTTTGGACCAGGGGGCAGTGGCTATGGCTACACCTTC. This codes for CASSFGPGGSGYGYTF.

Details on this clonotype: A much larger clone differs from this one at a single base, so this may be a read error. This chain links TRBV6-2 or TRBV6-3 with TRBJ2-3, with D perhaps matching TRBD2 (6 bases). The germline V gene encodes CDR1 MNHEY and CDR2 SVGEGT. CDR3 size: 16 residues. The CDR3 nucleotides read TGTACCAGCAGTTTTAGCGGACTTCGGACCACAGATACGCAGTATTTT. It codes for CTSSFSGLRTTDTQYF.

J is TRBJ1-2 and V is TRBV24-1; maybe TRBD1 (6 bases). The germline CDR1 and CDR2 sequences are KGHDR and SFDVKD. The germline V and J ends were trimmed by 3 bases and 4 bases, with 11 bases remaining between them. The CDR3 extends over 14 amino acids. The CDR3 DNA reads TGTGCCACCAGTGATGAGACAGGCGTCTATGGCTACACCTTC. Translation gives CATSDETGVYGYTF.

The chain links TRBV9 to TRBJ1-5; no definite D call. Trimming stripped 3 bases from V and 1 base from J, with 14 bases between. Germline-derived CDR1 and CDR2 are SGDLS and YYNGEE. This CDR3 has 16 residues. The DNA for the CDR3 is TGTGCCAGCAGCGAGGATAAGACACCAAGCAATCAGCCCCAGCATTTT. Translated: CASSEDKTPSNQPQHF.

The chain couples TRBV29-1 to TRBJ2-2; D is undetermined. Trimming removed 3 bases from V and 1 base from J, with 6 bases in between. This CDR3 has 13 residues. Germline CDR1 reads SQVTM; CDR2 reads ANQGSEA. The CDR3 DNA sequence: TGCAGCGTTGAGCTAAAGAACACCGGGGAGCTGTTTTTT. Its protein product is CSVELKNTGELFF.